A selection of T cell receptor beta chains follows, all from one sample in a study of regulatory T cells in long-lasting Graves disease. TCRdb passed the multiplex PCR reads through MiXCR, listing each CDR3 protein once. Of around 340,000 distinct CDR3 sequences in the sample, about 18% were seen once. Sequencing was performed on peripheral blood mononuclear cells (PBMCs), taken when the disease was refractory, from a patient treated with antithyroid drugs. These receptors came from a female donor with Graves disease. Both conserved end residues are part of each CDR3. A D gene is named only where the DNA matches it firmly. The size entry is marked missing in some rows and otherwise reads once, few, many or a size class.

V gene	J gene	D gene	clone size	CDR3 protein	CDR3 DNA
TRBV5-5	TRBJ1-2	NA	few	CASSLWRDPLYGYTF	TGTGCCAGCAGCTTGTGGAGGGATCCCCTCTATGGCTACACCTTC
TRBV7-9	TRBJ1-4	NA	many	CASSFGLGDEKLFF	TGTGCCAGCAGCTTCGGTCTTGGGGATGAAAAACTGTTTTTT
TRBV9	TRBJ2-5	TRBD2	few	CASSVGGGGAAETQYF	TGTGCCAGCAGCGTAGGTGGCGGGGGGGCCGCGGAGACCCAGTACTTC
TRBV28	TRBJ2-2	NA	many	CASRGGGAGTGELFF	TGTGCCAGCAGGGGAGGGGGCGCCGGCACCGGGGAGCTGTTTTTT
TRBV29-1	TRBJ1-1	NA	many	CSAWLGGPEAFF	TGCAGCGCCTGGTTAGGGGGGCCCGAAGCTTTCTTT
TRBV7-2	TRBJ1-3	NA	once	CASSLPVNSGNTIYF	TGTGCCAGCAGCTTACCGGTCAACTCTGGAAACACCATATATTTT
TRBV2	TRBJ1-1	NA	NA	CASSDDGGDTEAFF	TGTGCCAGCAGTGACGACGGCGGGGACACTGAAGCTTTCTTT
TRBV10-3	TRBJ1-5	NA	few	CAISERDSNQPQHF	TGTGCCATCAGCGAGAGAGATAGCAATCAGCCCCAGCATTTT
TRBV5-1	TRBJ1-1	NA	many	CASSLGQHMNTEAFF	TGCGCCAGCAGCTTGGGGCAGCACATGAACACTGAAGCTTTCTTT
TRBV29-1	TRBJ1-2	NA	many	CSVEDLLSDYGYTF	TGCAGCGTTGAAGATCTTTTATCTGACTATGGCTACACCTTC
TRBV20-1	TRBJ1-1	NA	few	CSARGLGRANTEAFF	TGCAGTGCTAGAGGGCTCGGGCGGGCGAACACTGAAGCTTTCTTT
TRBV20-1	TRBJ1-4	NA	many	CSARMAASGNEKLFF	TGCAGTGCTAGAATGGCAGCGAGCGGGAATGAAAAACTGTTTTTT
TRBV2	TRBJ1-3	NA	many	CASSKTGSGNTIYF	TGTGCCAGCAGTAAGACAGGCTCTGGAAACACCATATATTTT
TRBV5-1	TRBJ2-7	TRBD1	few	CASSLLGGLGSYEQYF	TGCGCCAGCAGCTTGTTAGGGGGCTTGGGCTCCTACGAGCAGTACTTC
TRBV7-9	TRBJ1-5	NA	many	CASSHDSNQPQHF	TGTGCCAGCAGCCACGATAGCAATCAGCCCCAGCATTTT
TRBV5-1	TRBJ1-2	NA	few	CASSRQDGGSYGYTF	TGCGCCAGCAGCAGGCAGGACGGGGGGTCCTATGGCTACACCTTC
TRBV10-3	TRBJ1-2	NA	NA	CAITNPGGLTSDGYTF	TGTGCCATCACTAACCCCGGGGGCCTCACGTCGGATGGCTACACCTTC
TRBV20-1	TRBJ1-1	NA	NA	CSAKPGGVNTEAFF	TGCAGTGCAAAACCAGGAGGGGTGAACACTGAAGCTTTCTTT
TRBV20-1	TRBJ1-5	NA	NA	CSARTGNQPQHF	TGCAGTGCTCGGACGGGAAATCAGCCCCAGCATTTT
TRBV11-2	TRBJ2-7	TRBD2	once	CASSPTPVVRTSGSLYEQYF	TGTGCCAGCAGCCCAACCCCGGTAGTTAGGACTAGCGGGAGTCTCTACGAGCAGTACTTC
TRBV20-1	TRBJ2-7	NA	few	CSASGGREQYF	TGCAGTGCTAGTGGGGGGAGGGAGCAGTACTTC
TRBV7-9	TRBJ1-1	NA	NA	CASRPRPGQYNTEAFF	TGTGCCAGCAGGCCTAGACCGGGACAATATAACACTGAAGCTTTCTTT
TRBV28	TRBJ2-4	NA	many	CASSLEGKVRNIQYF	TGTGCCAGCAGTTTAGAGGGGAAGGTACGGAACATTCAGTACTTC
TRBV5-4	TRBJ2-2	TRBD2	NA	CASSVRTSGRRGGELFF	TGTGCCAGCAGCGTCCGGACTAGCGGGAGAAGGGGCGGGGAGCTGTTTTTT
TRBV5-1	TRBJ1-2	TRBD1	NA	CASSWDRGYGYTF	TGCGCCAGCAGCTGGGACAGGGGCTATGGCTACACCTTC
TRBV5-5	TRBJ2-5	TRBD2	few	CASSFRPSGGAGGPQETQYF	TGTGCCAGCAGCTTTCGTCCGTCAGGTGGTGCGGGGGGGCCACAAGAGACCCAGTACTTC
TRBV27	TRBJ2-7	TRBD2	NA	CASAGIGTSNEQCF	TGTGCCAGCGCAGGTATTGGGACTAGCAACGAGCAGTGCTTC
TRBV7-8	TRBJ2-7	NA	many	CASSLVQGSYEQYF	TGTGCCAGCAGCTTAGTACAGGGTAGCTACGAGCAGTACTTC
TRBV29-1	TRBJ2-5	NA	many	CSVVGFGETQYF	TGCAGCGTTGTCGGGTTCGGAGAGACCCAGTACTTC
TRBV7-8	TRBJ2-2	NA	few	CASSPLRTRNTGELFF	TGTGCCAGCAGCCCGTTGCGGACTCGGAACACCGGGGAGCTGTTTTTT
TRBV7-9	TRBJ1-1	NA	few	CASSFWRTENTEAFF	TGTGCCAGCAGCTTTTGGCGGACGGAGAACACTGAAGCTTTCTTT